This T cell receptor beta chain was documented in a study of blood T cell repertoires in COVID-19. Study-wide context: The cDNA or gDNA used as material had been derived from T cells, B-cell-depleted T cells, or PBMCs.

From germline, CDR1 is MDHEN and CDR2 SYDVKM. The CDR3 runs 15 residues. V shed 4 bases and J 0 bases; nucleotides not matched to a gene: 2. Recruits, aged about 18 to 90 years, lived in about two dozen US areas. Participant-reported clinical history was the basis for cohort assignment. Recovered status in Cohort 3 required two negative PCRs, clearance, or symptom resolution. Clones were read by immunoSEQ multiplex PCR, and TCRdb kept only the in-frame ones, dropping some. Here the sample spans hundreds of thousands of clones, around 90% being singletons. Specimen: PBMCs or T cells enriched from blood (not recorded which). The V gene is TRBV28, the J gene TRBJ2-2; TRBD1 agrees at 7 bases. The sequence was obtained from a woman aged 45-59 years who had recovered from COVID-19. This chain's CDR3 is CASSWGQSNTGELFF. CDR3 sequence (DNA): TGTGCCAGCAGTTGGGGACAGTCGAACACCGGGGAGCTGTTTTTT. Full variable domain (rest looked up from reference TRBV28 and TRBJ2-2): DVKVTQSSRYLVKRTGEKVFLECVQDMDHENMFWYRQDPGLGLRLIYFSYDVKMKEKGDIPEGYSVSREKKERFSLILESASTNQTSMYLCASSWGQSNTGELFFGEGSRLTVL.